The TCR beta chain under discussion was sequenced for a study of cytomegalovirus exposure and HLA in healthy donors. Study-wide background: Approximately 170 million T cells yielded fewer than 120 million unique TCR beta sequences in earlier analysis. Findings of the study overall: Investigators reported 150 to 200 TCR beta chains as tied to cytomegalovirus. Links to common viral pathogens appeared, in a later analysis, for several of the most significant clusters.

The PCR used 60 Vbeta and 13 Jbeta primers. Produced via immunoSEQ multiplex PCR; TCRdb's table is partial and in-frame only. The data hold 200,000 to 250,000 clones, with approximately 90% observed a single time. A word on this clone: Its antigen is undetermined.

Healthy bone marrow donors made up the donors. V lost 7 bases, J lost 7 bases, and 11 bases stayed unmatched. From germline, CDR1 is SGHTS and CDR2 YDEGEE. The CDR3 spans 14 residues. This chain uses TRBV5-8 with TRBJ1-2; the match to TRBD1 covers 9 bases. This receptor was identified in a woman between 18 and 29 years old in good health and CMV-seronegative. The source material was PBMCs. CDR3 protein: CASFPGQGPLGYTF. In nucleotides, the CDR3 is TGTGCCAGCTTTCCGGGACAGGGACCTCTTGGCTACACCTTC.